The 16 T cell receptor beta chains presented below share a single source sample, sequenced in a study of post-analysis software for immune sequencing data. Broader study findings: Patients had higher frequencies than controls of roughly 5 TRBV segments, including TRBV5-6, TRBV5-1 and TRBV20-1.

Their cognate antigens are unknown. cDNA libraries of TCR beta carried unique molecular identifiers. Each CDR3 protein gets one entry after TCRdb re-called the PCR reads with MiXCR. The profile shows hundreds of thousands of distinct CDR3 sequences, around 27% of them singletons. Sample: blood. The source is a girl between 5 and 17 years old with multiple sclerosis.

This chain links TRBV7-9 with TRBJ2-1, with 11 bases identical to TRBD2. Germline-derived CDR1 and CDR2 are SEHNR and FQNEAQ (reference sequence). CDR3 size: 17 residues. After removal of 1 base from V and 5 bases from J, the junction contained 7 bases not matched to a gene. The CDR3 DNA follows: TGTGCCAGCAGCTTAGACCTAGCGGGAGGATGGAACAATGAGCAGTTCTTC. As protein: CASSLDLAGGWNNEQFF.

The V gene is TRBV5-1, the J gene TRBJ2-5; 9 nucleotides match TRBD1. With the DNA end fitting TRBJ2-7 better, the J assignment may be wrong. The CDR3 length is 14 residues. Germline-derived CDR1 and CDR2 are SGHRS and YFSETQ. The CDR3 sequence is CASSWDRVDYEQYF. As DNA, the CDR3 is TGCGCCAGCAGCTGGGACAGGGTGGACTACGAGCAGTACTTC.

The chain has TRBV20-1 and TRBJ2-3; tentative D call: TRBD2 (5 bases). The CDR3 covers 15 residues. V was shortened by 3 bases and J by 3 bases, with 16 bases between the two germline ends. Germline V lookup: CDR1 DFQATT, CDR2 SNEGSKA (reference sequence). CDR3 DNA sequence: TGCAGTGCTAGCCCCCAGTGGGCGGGTACAGATACGCAGTATTTT. Amino acid sequence: CSASPQWAGTDTQYF.

The chain has TRBV20-1 and TRBJ2-5, with 7 bases fitting TRBD1. The better agreement between TRBJ2-4 and the DNA end casts doubt on the J call. Germline V CDR1 and CDR2: DFQATT, SNEGSKA (reference sequence). The CDR3 length is 15 residues. The CDR3 DNA sequence: TGCAGTGCTAGGGAGAGCAGGGGGTCGGCAAACATTCAGTACTTC. It translates to CSARESRGSANIQYF.

This chain's CDR3 is CASSLYPSGANVLTF. As DNA, the CDR3 is TGTGCCAGCAGTTTATACCCATCGGGGGCCAACGTCCTGACTTTC. The rearrangement joins TRBV27 to TRBJ2-6; no reliable D call. The CDR3 length is 15 residues. V lost 1 base to trimming and J lost 4 bases, with 8 bases between them. Germline lookup yields CDR1 MNHEY and CDR2 SMNVEV (reference sequence).

Regarding this clonotype: This could be a read error, since a much larger clone is one nucleotide away. The chain is built from TRBV7-2 and TRBJ2-5, with 8 bases identical to TRBD2. Germline trimming cut 3 bases from V and 11 bases from J; bases unmatched to any gene: 14. This CDR3 is built from 15 residues. CDR1 and CDR2 (germline): SGHTA, FQGNSA. CDR3 residues: CASSFSGIRTYGQYF. The DNA of the CDR3 is TGTGCCAGCAGCTTTAGCGGGATTAGGACCTACGGGCAGTACTTC.

The V and J genes are TRBV6-2 or TRBV6-3 and TRBJ2-1; no firm D call. This CDR3 has 14 amino acids. Trimming removed 11 bases from V and 5 bases from J, with 19 bases in between. From germline, CDR1 is MNHEY and CDR2 SVGEGT. CDR3 nucleotides: TGTGCCTCCAACAACAGACTGGTAAACAATGAGCAGTTCTTC. This codes for CASNNRLVNNEQFF.

Comments on this clonotype: This may come from a read error, since a much larger clone is one base off. CDR3 amino acids: CASSFTTTSGSYDHNEQYF. The CDR3 DNA is TGTGCCAGCAGCTTCACTACGACTAGCGGGAGCTACGACCACAATGAGCAGTACTTC. V is TRBV11-2 and J is TRBJ2-1; 12 nucleotides align to TRBD2. Matching the DNA end better, TRBJ2-7 makes the J call doubtful. The CDR3 spans 19 residues. The germline V gene has CDR1 SGHAT and CDR2 FQNNGV.

The genes are TRBV25-1 and TRBJ2-7, with 7 bases matching TRBD1. Germline V lookup: CDR1 MGHDK, CDR2 SYGVNS. Germline trimming cut 5 bases from V and 4 bases from J; bases unmatched to any gene: 8. The CDR3 consists of 14 residues. The CDR3 DNA sequence: TGTGCCAGCAGTAGGGGGCCACGGGAATACGAGCAGTACTTC. Translating gives CASSRGPREYEQYF.

The V and J genes are TRBV7-2 and TRBJ2-3; 7 bases match TRBD2. The germline V gene encodes CDR1 SGHTA and CDR2 FQGNSA. V gave up 3 bases and J gave up 0 bases; unmatched junction bases: 3. There are 15 residues in the CDR3. The CDR3 spells CASSFRDYSTDTQYF. The CDR3 nucleotides are TGTGCCAGCAGCTTCCGGGACTACAGCACAGATACGCAGTATTTT.

A remark on this clonotype: Possible read error: a much larger clone is one base away. The gene calls are TRBV29-1 and TRBJ2-1; 9 bases align to TRBD1. This CDR3 has 13 amino acids. Trimming at V came to 6 bases and at J to 10 bases, leaving 10 bases not matched to a gene. Germline CDR1 and CDR2: SQVTM and ANQGSEA. CDR3 nucleotides: TGCAGCGTGATTGGACAGGGGCCGTACGAGCAGTTCTTC. It is translated as CSVIGQGPYEQFF.

The table lists this clonotype with a few counts. The chain joins TRBV20-1 to TRBJ1-1; weak D call: TRBD1 (6 bases). Trimming took off 6 bases at V and 0 bases at J, with 20 bases between the two ends. CDR1 DFQATT and CDR2 SNEGSKA come from the germline V gene (reference sequence). The length of the CDR3 is 16 residues. In DNA form, the CDR3 reads TGCAGTGCCCTAGTAACAGGGACTTCGATGAACACTGAAGCTTTCTTT. This codes for CSALVTGTSMNTEAFF.

This clonotype was found a few times. The chain uses TRBV7-9 and TRBJ2-7; 9 bases are a match to TRBD2. The CDR3 spans 15 residues. Germline assignment: CDR1 SEHNR and CDR2 FQNEAQ (reference sequence). The trim removed 3 bases at V and 3 bases at J, leaving 6 bases unmatched. The CDR3 DNA sequence: TGTGCCAGCAGCTTCGGTAGCGGGAGTGTCTACGAGCAGTACTTC. It yields the protein CASSFGSGSVYEQYF. The whole variable domain, remainder taken from reference TRBV7-9 and TRBJ2-7, is DTGVSQNPRHKITKRGQNVTFRCDPISEHNRLYWYRQTLGQGPEFLTYFQNEAQLEKSRLLSDRFSAERPKGSFSTLEIQRTEQGDSAMYLCASSFGSGSVYEQYFGPGTRLTVT.

V usage is TRBV4-3 and J usage is TRBJ2-1; a weak D match, TRBD2 (6 bases). V was trimmed by 0 bases and J by 5 bases, leaving 8 bases between them. The germline V gene has CDR1 LGHNA and CDR2 YSLEER. The CDR3 totals 14 residues. CDR3 in amino acids: CASSQDRENNEQFF. The CDR3 bases are TGCGCCAGCAGCCAAGATCGGGAGAACAATGAGCAGTTCTTC.

The chain carries TRBV7-8 and TRBJ2-7, with TRBD2 matching 8 bases. TRBJ2-5 matches the DNA end more closely, so the J call is doubtful. The CDR3 covers 16 residues. The germline CDR1 and CDR2 sequences are SGHVS and FQNEAQ. The CDR3 reads CASSLQQRQRGETQYF. CDR3 sequence (DNA): TGTGCCAGCAGCTTACAGCAACGACAGCGGGGGGAGACCCAGTACTTC.

J is TRBJ2-7 and V is TRBV28; 8 bases map to TRBD1. The end of the DNA aligns better with TRBJ2-5, so the J call may be wrong. CDR1 is MDHEN, CDR2 SYDVKM, per germline. This CDR3 has 14 residues. For the CDR3, the DNA is TGTGCCAGCAGTAACAGGGGGAGCCGAGAGACCCAGTACTTC. This translates into CASSNRGSRETQYF.